This entry features one T cell receptor beta chain sequence. Its antigen is still unknown. This entry comes from a study of cytomegalovirus exposure and HLA in healthy donors. General study points: It was likely that a cluster of highly shared sequence variants was a sequencing artifact. Reports described diagnosis of cytomegalovirus status by the classifier as highly specific and sensitive.

Germline CDR1 is SGHTA and CDR2 is FQGNSA. V shed 4 bases, J shed 5 bases, and the junction held 6 bases outside the gene matches. This CDR3 contains 14 residues. PCR was performed using 60 Vbeta and 13 Jbeta primers. This table comes from immunoSEQ multiplex PCR, and its TCRdb copy is limited to in-frame clones, with some not included. The sample lists about 120,000 clones, less than 85% occurring once. Source material: PBMCs. The origin of this receptor is a man aged 30-40 years in good health and CMV-seropositive. The chain recombines TRBV7-2 with TRBJ2-3; 7 positions match TRBD2. DNA for the CDR3: TGTGCCAGCAGCTCCGGGTTAGCGGGAGATACGCAGTATTTT. The encoded protein is CASSSGLAGDTQYF.